This TCR beta chain appears in the sequencing data of a study of T-cell memory formation after mild COVID-19. Each CDR3 protein gets one entry after TCRdb re-called the 5' RACE reads with MiXCR. The sample carries approximately 240,000 distinct CDR3 sequences, around 15% recorded once. Trimming stripped 3 bases from V and 4 bases from J, with 9 bases between. The length of the CDR3 is 12 residues. The V gene's germline CDR1 is DFQATT and CDR2 SNEGSKA (reference sequence). The sequence was collected from a man aged 18 to 35 who had mild COVID-19 (a few samples of this study predate the infection). Cell type and time point are not known. Specimen: PBMCs or a T cell subset sorted from them (not recorded which). The V call is TRBV20-1, the J call TRBJ1-1; D call uncertain. CDR3 region: CSARDPGTEAFF. The CDR3 DNA reads TGCAGTGCTAGGGACCCAGGCACTGAAGCTTTCTTT.